The 8 T cell receptor beta chains given below trace back to one sample, sequenced in a study of blood T cell repertoires in COVID-19. Using immunoSEQ multiplex PCR, the repertoire was profiled, and TCRdb retains in-frame clones only, with some absent. The data show 200,000 to 300,000 clones, about 80% seen once. Sequencing used peripheral blood. All receptors come from an elderly man with acute or convalescent COVID-19.

In this sample, this clone turned up a few times. The V call is TRBV9, the J call TRBJ1-2; D unclear. V lost 2 bases and J 0 bases, leaving 11 bases between the germline ends. The CDR3 covers 15 residues. CDR1 and CDR2 (germline): SGDLS, YYNGEE. CDR3 residues: CASSVGRPANYGYTF. In DNA form, the CDR3 reads TGTGCCAGCAGCGTTGGCCGTCCAGCTAACTATGGCTACACCTTC.

CDR3 loop: CASTQTQGKGTEAFF. The CDR3 nucleotides are TGTGCCAGCACCCAGACACAGGGTAAGGGCACTGAAGCTTTCTTT. The chain has TRBV6-1 and TRBJ1-1; maybe TRBD1 (6 bases). The CDR3 contains 15 residues. CDR1 is MNHNS and CDR2 is SASEGT in the germline V gene. Deletions cut 7 bases from V and 4 bases from J, with 19 bases between.

J is TRBJ2-7 and V is TRBV6-4; D remains ambiguous. Germline lookup yields CDR1 MRHNA and CDR2 SNTAGT. This CDR3 is 13 amino acids long. With 9 bases removed from V and 2 bases from J, the gap between germline ends came to 14 bases. This CDR3 reads CARFQLTTYEQYF. The CDR3 coding sequence is TGTGCCAGATTTCAGCTAACTACCTACGAGCAGTACTTC.

This clone was counted a few times. The J gene is TRBJ1-1, the V gene TRBV3-1 (or the pseudogene TRBV3-2), with TRBD1 identical over 8 bases. CDR1 is LGHDT and CDR2 is YNNKEL in the germline V gene (reference sequence). The CDR3 runs 14 residues. J lost 4 bases, V lost 5 bases, and 6 bases had no gene match. The CDR3 region has the DNA TGTGCCAGCAGCTCACATACAGGGGGCACTGAAGCTTTCTTT. This codes for CASSSHTGGTEAFF.

This sequence joins TRBV4-2 and TRBJ2-7; TRBD1 aligns across 9 bases. Germline V CDR1 and CDR2: LGHNA, YNFKEQ. This CDR3 has 15 amino acids. J lost 4 bases, V lost 0 bases, and 4 bases had no gene match. As DNA, the CDR3 is TGTGCCAGCAGCCAAGAAGGACAGGGGAGTTACGAGCAGTACTTC. Amino acid sequence: CASSQEGQGSYEQYF.

This chain joins TRBV7-3 and TRBJ2-5; 10 nucleotides align to TRBD1. The CDR3 length is 16 residues. CDR1 and CDR2 from the germline V gene are SGHTA and FQGTGA. V shed 5 bases, J shed 4 bases, and the junction held 10 bases outside the gene matches. CDR3: CASSPSPTGGAETQYF. CDR3 coding DNA: TGTGCCAGCAGCCCCTCCCCGACAGGGGGCGCAGAGACCCAGTACTTC.

The count of this clone is one. The J gene is TRBJ1-1, the V gene TRBV2, with D possibly matching TRBD1 (5 bases). The CDR3 loop spans 14 amino acids. The germline gives CDR1 SNHLY, CDR2 FYNNEI. Trimming pared 2 bases from V and 1 base from J, leaving 8 bases between. CDR3 in amino acids: CASSETTGNTEAFF. The CDR3 bases are TGTGCCAGCAGTGAAACAACAGGGAACACTGAAGCTTTCTTT.

This chain uses TRBV6-5 with TRBJ2-1; tentatively, D is TRBD2 (6 bases). From germline, CDR1 is MNHEY and CDR2 SVGAGI. CDR3 size: 15 residues. Trimming stripped 6 bases from V and 3 bases from J, with 15 bases between. DNA of the CDR3: TGTGCCAGCAGCCCCATCGGCGGGAACTACAATGAGCAGTTCTTC. Translation gives CASSPIGGNYNEQFF.